These T cell receptor beta chains were read from a single sample in a study of T cell responses to AZD1222 COVID-19 vaccine. The assay was immunoSEQ multiplex PCR, and TCRdb's table has in-frame clones only and misses some. The sample holds about 110,000 clones; around 90% are singletons and the top ten take 9.5% to 15%. The sequences come from peripheral blood, collected on day 0 of MenACWY control vaccination. Receptors were obtained from an adult in good health. Both conserved end residues are part of each CDR3. The D gene is left open where the match is weak. Not all rows give a size; the values are once, few, many and, for expanded clones, a class.

TRBV4-3	TRBJ2-7	few	NA	CASSQDADLEQYF	TGCGCCAGCAGCCAAGATGCAGACCTCGAGCAGTACTTC
TRBV27	TRBJ2-1	NA	TRBD2	CASSLSGEGPYNEQFF	TGTGCCAGCAGTTTATCGGGGGAGGGCCCCTACAATGAGCAGTTCTTC
TRBV2	TRBJ2-1	NA	NA	CASTYSQVGEQFF	TGTGCCAGCACATACTCCCAGGTGGGAGAGCAGTTCTTC
TRBV18	TRBJ2-7	NA	NA	CASSLSRGAEQYF	TGTGCCAGCTCCCTCTCGCGGGGCGCCGAGCAGTACTTC
TRBV28	TRBJ1-1	NA	NA	CASSLTGILTRNTEAFF	TGTGCCAGCAGTTTAACAGGGATCTTGACCAGGAACACTGAAGCTTTCTTT
TRBV7-9	TRBJ1-5	NA	NA	CASSSSDRGNQPQHF	TGTGCCAGCAGCTCATCGGACAGAGGTAATCAGCCCCAGCATTTT
TRBV3-1/TRBV3-2	TRBJ2-6	NA	TRBD1	CASSIHRGVANVLTF	TGTGCCAGCAGCATCCACAGGGGTGTGGCCAACGTCCTGACTTTC
TRBV9	TRBJ2-3	NA	NA	CASSVGHVGTDTQYF	TGTGCCAGCAGCGTAGGCCACGTGGGCACAGATACGCAGTATTTT
TRBV6-2/TRBV6-3	TRBJ2-5	NA	NA	CASSWRYETQYF	TGTGCCAGCAGCTGGCGGTACGAGACCCAGTACTTC
TRBV5-1	TRBJ2-2	NA	NA	CASSLLMNAGTGELFF	TGCGCCAGCAGCTTACTAATGAACGCCGGGACCGGGGAGCTGTTTTTT
TRBV6-2/TRBV6-3	TRBJ2-5	NA	NA	CASSSTMGFQETQYF	TGTGCCAGCAGTTCCACTATGGGTTTCCAAGAGACCCAGTACTTC
TRBV13	TRBJ1-3	NA	NA	CASSLYETVSGNTIYF	TGTGCCAGCAGCTTGTACGAGACAGTCTCTGGAAACACCATATATTTT
TRBV5-1	TRBJ2-3	once	TRBD2	CASSLGTSGGRTDTQYF	TGCGCCAGCAGCTTGGGGACTAGCGGGGGGAGGACAGATACGCAGTATTTT
TRBV7-9	TRBJ2-1	NA	TRBD1	CASSSTGSFGNEQFF	TGTGCCAGCAGTTCGACAGGGTCTTTTGGCAATGAGCAGTTCTTC
TRBV6-5	TRBJ1-2	NA	TRBD1	CASVRHRGLGYTF	TGTGCCAGCGTACGACACAGGGGGCTTGGCTACACCTTC
TRBV28	TRBJ2-2	NA	NA	CASSLLRGNTGELFF	TGTGCCAGCAGTTTATTAAGGGGGAACACCGGGGAGCTGTTTTTT
TRBV3-1/TRBV3-2	TRBJ2-4	once	NA	CASSQEGAGGNIQYF	TGTGCCAGCAGCCAAGAGGGAGCAGGGGGGAACATTCAGTACTTC
TRBV28	TRBJ2-1	NA	NA	CASIKDGNEQFF	TGTGCCAGCATTAAGGACGGCAATGAGCAGTTCTTC
TRBV3-1/TRBV3-2	TRBJ1-3	NA	TRBD1	CASSLFARRDRGVFTGNTIYF	TGTGCCAGCAGCCTCTTCGCACGTCGGGACAGGGGGGTATTTACTGGAAACACCATATATTTT
TRBV5-1	TRBJ1-1	NA	NA	CASSLGGENTEAFF	TGCGCCAGCAGCTTGGGTGGGGAAAACACTGAAGCTTTCTTT
TRBV18	TRBJ1-2	NA	NA	CASSPLGESGYTF	TGTGCCAGCTCACCTTTGGGGGAAAGTGGCTACACCTTC
TRBV5-8	TRBJ1-3	NA	TRBD1	CASRPGQGYERDF	TGTGCCAGCAGACCGGGACAGGGGTATGAAAGGGATTTT
TRBV28	TRBJ1-6	NA	NA	CASTIAVNSPLHF	TGTGCCAGCACCATAGCGGTAAATTCACCCCTCCACTTT
TRBV7-2	TRBJ2-3	NA	TRBD2	CASSFLAGGRADTQYF	TGTGCCAGCAGCTTCCTAGCGGGGGGGAGGGCGGATACGCAGTATTTT
TRBV25-1	TRBJ1-4	NA	NA	CASSEVVGATNEKLFF	TGTGCCAGCAGTGAAGTTGTCGGTGCAACTAATGAAAAACTGTTTTTT
TRBV7-9	TRBJ1-4	NA	NA	CASSLTGPTNEKLFF	TGTGCCAGCAGCTTAACGGGCCCAACTAATGAAAAACTGTTTTTT
TRBV4-3	TRBJ1-2	NA	NA	CASSQDYPGRDIDQINYGYTF	TGCGCCAGCAGCCAAGATTACCCGGGCCGGGACATCGATCAAATAAACTATGGCTACACCTTC
TRBV7-2	TRBJ1-1	NA	NA	CASSYSGVSTEAFF	TGTGCCAGCAGCTACTCGGGGGTTTCAACTGAAGCTTTCTTT
TRBV5-6	TRBJ2-7	NA	NA	CASSLVGSTYEQYF	TGTGCCAGCAGCTTGGTTGGCAGTACCTACGAGCAGTACTTC
TRBV27	TRBJ1-2	NA	NA	CASSSTGIANYGYTF	TGTGCCAGCAGCTCTACAGGGATTGCTAACTATGGCTACACCTTC
TRBV6-8	TRBJ2-2	NA	TRBD2	CASSSGTSMNTGELFF	TGTGCCAGCAGTTCCGGGACTAGCATGAACACCGGGGAGCTGTTTTTT
TRBV27	TRBJ1-1	NA	NA	CASSHLRALNTEAFF	TGTGCCAGCAGTCACCTGAGGGCGTTGAACACTGAAGCTTTCTTT
TRBV6-5	TRBJ2-7	NA	NA	CASSILVYSYEQYF	TGTGCCAGCAGTATTCTTGTCTACTCCTACGAGCAGTACTTC
TRBV30	TRBJ2-5	NA	NA	CAWSVREETQYF	TGTGCCTGGAGTGTTCGAGAAGAGACCCAGTACTTC
TRBV10-3	TRBJ1-3	NA	NA	CAISEEGMGNTIYF	TGTGCCATCAGTGAAGAGGGGATGGGAAACACCATATATTTT